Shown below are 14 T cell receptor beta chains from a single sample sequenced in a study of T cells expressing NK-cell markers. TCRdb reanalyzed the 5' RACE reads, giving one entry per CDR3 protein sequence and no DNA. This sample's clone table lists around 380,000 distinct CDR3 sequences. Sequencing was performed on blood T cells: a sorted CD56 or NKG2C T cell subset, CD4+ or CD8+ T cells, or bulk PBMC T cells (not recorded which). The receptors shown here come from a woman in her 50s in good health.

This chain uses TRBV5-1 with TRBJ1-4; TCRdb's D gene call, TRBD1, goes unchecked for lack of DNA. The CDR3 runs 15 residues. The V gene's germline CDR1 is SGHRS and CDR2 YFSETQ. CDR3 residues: CASSDYRAGDEKLFF. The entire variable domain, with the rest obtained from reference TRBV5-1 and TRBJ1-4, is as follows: KAGVTQTPRYLIKTRGQQVTLSCSPISGHRSVSWYQQTPGQGLQFLFEYFSETQRNKGNFPGRFSGRQFSNSRSEMNVSTLELGDSALYLCASSDYRAGDEKLFFGSGTQLSVL.

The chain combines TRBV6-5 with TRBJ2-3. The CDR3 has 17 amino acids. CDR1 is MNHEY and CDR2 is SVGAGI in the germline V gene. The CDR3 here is CASSYEAAPRSTDTQYF.

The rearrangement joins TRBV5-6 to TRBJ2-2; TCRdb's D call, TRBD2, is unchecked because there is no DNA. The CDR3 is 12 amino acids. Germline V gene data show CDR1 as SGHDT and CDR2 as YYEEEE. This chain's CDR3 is CASSPPRGELFF.

This CDR3 reads CASSSNGYGGEETQYF. The chain has TRBV11-2 and TRBJ2-5; the D call from TCRdb, TRBD1, cannot be confirmed without DNA. The CDR3 sequence is 16 residues long. CDR1 is SGHAT and CDR2 is FQNNGV in the germline V gene.

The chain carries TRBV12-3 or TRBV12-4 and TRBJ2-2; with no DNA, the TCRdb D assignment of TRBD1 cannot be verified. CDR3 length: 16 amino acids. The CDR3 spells CASSFGVLGGAGELFF.

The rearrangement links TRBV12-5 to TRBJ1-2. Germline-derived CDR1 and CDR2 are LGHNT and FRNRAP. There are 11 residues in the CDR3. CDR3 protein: CASGEVSGYTF.

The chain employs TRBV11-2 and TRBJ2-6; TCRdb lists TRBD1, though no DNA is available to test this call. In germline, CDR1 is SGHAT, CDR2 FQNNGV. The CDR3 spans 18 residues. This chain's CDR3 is CASSWPQARGSGANVLTF.

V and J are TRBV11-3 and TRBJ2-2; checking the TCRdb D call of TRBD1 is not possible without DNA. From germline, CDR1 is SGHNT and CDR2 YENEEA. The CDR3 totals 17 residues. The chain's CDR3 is CASSSWTPGQGTGELFF. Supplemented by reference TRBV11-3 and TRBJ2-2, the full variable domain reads EAGVVQSPRYKIIEKKQPVAFWCNPISGHNTLYWYLQNLGQGPELLIRYENEEAVDDSQLPKDRFSAERLKGVDSTLKIQPAELGDSAVYLCASSSWTPGQGTGELFFGEGSRLTVL.

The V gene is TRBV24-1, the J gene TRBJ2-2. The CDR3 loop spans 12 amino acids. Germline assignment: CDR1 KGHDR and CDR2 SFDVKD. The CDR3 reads CATSTLTGELFF.

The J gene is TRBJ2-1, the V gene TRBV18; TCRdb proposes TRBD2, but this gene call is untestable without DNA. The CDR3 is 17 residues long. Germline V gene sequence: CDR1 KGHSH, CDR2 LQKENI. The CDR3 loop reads CASSPRIAGGSYNEQFF. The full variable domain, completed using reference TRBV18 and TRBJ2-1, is NAGVMQNPRHLVRRRGQEARLRCSPMKGHSHVYWYRQLPEEGLKFMVYLQKENIIDESGMPKERFSAEFPKEGPSILRIQQVVRGDSAAYFCASSPRIAGGSYNEQFFGPGTRLTVL.

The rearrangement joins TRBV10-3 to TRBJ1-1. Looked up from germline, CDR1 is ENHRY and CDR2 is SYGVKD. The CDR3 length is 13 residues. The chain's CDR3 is CAINRGGWTEAFF.

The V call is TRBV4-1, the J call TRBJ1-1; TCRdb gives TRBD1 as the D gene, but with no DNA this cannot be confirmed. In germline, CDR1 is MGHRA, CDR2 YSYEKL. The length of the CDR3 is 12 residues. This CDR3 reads CASSQGQGKAFF.

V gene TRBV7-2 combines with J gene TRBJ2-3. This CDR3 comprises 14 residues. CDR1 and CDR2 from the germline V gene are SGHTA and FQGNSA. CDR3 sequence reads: CASSSGTMTDTQYF.

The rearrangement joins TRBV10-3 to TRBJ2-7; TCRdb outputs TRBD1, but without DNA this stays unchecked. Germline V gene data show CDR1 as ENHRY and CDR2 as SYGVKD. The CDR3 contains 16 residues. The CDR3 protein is CAISVGTVQGISEQYF.